The sequence of this T cell receptor beta chain was determined in a study of siplizumab effects on memory and regulatory T cells. Findings and limits, study-wide: Naive T cells appeared more diverse than memory cells and seemed to be major alloresponse contributors. Siplizumab gave mappable alloreactive CD4+ clones an average Treg-derived fraction of around 70%, against around 30% in controls.

Only in-frame clones appear in the TCRdb table, and some are missing; sequencing was by immunoSEQ multiplex PCR. The profile shows around 100,000 clones, about 93% of them singletons. Germline V lookup: CDR1 MNHNY, CDR2 SVGAGI (reference sequence). The CDR3 has 15 amino acids. The V segment lost 0 bases and the J segment 4 bases; nucleotides outside the gene matches: 5. Comments on this clone: What it binds is unknown.

The receptor comes from a human donor in good health. V and J are TRBV6-6 and TRBJ2-7; 8 bases map to TRBD1. The specimen was CD4+ T cells sorted from blood. The CDR3 DNA sequence: TGTGCCAGCAGTTACTCAGGGGACAGGAGTTACGAGCAGTACTTC. As protein: CASSYSGDRSYEQYF.